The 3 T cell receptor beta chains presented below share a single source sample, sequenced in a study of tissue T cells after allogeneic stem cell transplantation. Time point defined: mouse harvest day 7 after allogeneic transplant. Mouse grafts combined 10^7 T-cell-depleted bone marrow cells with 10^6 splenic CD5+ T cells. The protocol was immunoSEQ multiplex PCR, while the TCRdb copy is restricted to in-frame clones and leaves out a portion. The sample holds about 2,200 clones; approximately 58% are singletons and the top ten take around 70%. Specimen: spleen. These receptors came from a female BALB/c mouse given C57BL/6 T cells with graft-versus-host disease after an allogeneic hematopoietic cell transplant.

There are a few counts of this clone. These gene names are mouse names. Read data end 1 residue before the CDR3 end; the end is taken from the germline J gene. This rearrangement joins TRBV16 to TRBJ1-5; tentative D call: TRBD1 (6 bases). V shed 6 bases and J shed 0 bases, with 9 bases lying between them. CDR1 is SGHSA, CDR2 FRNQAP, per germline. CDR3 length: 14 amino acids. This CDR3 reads CASRGTNNNQAPLF. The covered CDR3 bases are TGTGCAAGCAGAGGGACAAATAACAACCAGGCTCCGCTT.

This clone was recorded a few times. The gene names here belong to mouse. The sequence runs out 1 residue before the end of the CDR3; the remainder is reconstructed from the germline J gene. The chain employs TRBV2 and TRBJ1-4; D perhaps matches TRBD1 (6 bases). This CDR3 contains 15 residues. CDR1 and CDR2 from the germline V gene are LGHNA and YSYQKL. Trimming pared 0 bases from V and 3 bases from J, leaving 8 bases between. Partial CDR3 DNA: TGTGCCAGCAGCCAAGAAGGGGGACCCAACGAAAGATTATTT. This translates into CASSQEGGPNERLF. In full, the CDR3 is CASSQEGGPNERLFF.

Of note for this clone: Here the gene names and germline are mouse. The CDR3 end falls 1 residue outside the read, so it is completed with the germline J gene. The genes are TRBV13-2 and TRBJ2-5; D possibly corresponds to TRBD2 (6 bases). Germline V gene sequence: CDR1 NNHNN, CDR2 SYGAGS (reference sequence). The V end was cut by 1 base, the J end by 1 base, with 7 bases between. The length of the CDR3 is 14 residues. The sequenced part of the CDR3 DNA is TGTGCCAGCGGTGATCTGGGGTACCAAGACACCCAGTAC. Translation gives CASGDLGYQDTQY. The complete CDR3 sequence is CASGDLGYQDTQYF.